A selection of T cell receptor beta chains follows, all from one sample in a study of blood T cell repertoires in COVID-19. Repertoires were generated with immunoSEQ multiplex PCR, while TCRdb's copy carries only in-frame clones and drops some. The sample includes about 140,000 clones, roughly nine tenths of them seen just once. Sample: peripheral blood. The receptors here all came from a woman in her sixties or seventies with active COVID-19. Each CDR3 is given without its conserved first and last residue. The size field is filled for only some rows; it gives once, few, many or a size class.

few	TRBV12-3/TRBV12-4	ATTGNGYT
NA	TRBV28	ASRIMGVGYT
NA	TRBV27	ASSRGTSGREGNEQF
NA	TRBV10-3	ATGLAGLKGQF
NA	TRBV5-5	ASSLAAITSGNYEQY
NA	TRBV28	ASSSQVPSYEQY
NA	TRBV27	ASSPRQGARGNIQY
NA	TRBV3-1/TRBV3-2	ASSPGLAGAAYEQY
NA	TRBV29-1	SAVTGGTNYGYT
NA	TRBV27	ASSPILRAGLAGGTAYEQY
NA	TRBV5-1	ASSLGGGGSAYEQY
NA	TRBV30	AWSPTGGEKLF
NA	TRBV27	ASSFANHEQY
NA	TRBV10-1	ASSAGQATDTQY
many	TRBV5-6	ASSFSRGPEAF
few	TRBV28	ASKPDRDNQPQH
NA	TRBV29-1	SVESAGSYEQY
NA	TRBV28	ASRGAPGTEAF
NA	TRBV7-2	ASSKGVTSGNTIY
NA	TRBV7-8	ASSRSGRGDNEQF
NA	TRBV10-3	AISDSGRALGTDTQY
NA	TRBV2	ASSPSLSAAQY
NA	TRBV7-2	ASSVSSPRTEAF
NA	TRBV5-1	ASSLDRGQTEAF
NA	TRBV19	ASSSRPRGVFNEQF
NA	TRBV5-6	ASSFLTAPTYGYT
few	TRBV2	ASSERGRVTEAF
NA	TRBV10-1	ATHPGTGTYEQF
NA	TRBV24-1	ATSEGLRNEQF
NA	TRBV5-6	ASSYRDRGYEQY